The T cell receptor beta chain described here comes from a study of T cell clones after liver transplantation. Looking at the study overall: Post-transplant blood was tracked for graft-donor-reactive T cell clones identified in a pre-transplant mixed lymphocyte reaction. Apart from a few HCV-positive recipients, transplants were for non-autoimmune, non-viral reasons. Patients counted as tolerant after at least one year off all immunosuppression, enzymes not exceeding twice normal.

Libraries were prepared by immunoSEQ multiplex PCR; TCRdb keeps only in-frame clonotypes and omits some of them. Counted here are approximately 68,000 clones, roughly 80% occurring once; the ten biggest clones make up roughly 0.54%. Sorting of unstimulated PBMCs yielded separate CD3+CD4+ and CD3+CD8+ fractions. The junction had 19 bases not matched to a gene; V was cut back by 6 bases and J by 7 bases. The CDR3 is 16 residues long. Germline V gene data show CDR1 as SGHTS and CDR2 as YDEGEE. The gene calls are TRBV5-8 and TRBJ2-7; TRBD2 matches 7 bases. The source was CD4+ T cells from blood, collected before liver transplant. This receptor was obtained from a human donor who received a liver transplant. CDR3 loop: CASKREAGRRRVEQYF. The CDR3 DNA reads TGTGCCAGCAAACGCGAAGCGGGACGCCGAAGAGTTGAGCAGTACTTC. Based on the CDR3 plus reference TRBV5-8 and TRBJ2-7, the full variable domain is EAGVTQSPTHLIKTRGQQATLRCSPISGHTSVYWYQQALGLGLQFLLWYDEGEERNRGNFPPRFSGRQFPNYSSELNVNALELEDSALYLCASKREAGRRRVEQYFGPGTRLTVT.